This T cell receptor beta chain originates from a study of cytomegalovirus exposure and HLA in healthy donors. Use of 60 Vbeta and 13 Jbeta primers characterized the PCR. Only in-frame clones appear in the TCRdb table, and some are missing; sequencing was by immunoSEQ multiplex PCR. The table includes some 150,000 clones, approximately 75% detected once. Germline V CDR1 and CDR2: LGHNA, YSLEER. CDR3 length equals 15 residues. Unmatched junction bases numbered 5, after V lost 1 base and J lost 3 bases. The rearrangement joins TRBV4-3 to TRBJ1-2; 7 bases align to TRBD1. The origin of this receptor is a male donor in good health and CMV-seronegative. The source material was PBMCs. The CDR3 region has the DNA TGCGCCAGCAGCCAAGCGACAGGGATGGACTATGGCTACACCTTC. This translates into CASSQATGMDYGYTF.